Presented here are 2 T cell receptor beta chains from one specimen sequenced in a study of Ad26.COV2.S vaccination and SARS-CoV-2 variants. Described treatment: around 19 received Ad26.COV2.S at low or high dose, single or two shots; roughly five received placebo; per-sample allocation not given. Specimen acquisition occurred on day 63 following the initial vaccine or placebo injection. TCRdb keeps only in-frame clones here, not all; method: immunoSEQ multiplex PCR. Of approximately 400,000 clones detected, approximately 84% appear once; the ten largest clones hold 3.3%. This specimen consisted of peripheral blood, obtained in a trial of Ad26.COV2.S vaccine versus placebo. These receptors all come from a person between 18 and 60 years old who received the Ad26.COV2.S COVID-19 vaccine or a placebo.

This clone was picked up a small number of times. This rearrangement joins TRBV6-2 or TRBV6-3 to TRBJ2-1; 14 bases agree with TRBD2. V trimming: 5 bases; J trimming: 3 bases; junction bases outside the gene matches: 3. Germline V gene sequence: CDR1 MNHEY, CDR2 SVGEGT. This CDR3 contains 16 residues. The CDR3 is CASSPGLAGDYNEQFF. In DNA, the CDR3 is TGTGCCAGCAGTCCGGGACTAGCGGGAGACTACAATGAGCAGTTCTTC.

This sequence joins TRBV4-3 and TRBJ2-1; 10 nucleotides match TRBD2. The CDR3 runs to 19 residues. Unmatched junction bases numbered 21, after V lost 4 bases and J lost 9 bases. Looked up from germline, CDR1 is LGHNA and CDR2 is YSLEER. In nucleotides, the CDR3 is TGCGCCAGCAGCCCCGCCGGGACAGCCAGTGGGGAGCGGGGGGGTGAGCAGTTCTTC. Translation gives CASSPAGTASGERGGEQFF.